The rows below give T cell receptor beta chains drawn from one sample of a study of shared clonotypes between healthy human individuals. Clones were sequenced by immunoSEQ multiplex PCR, and TCRdb holds only the in-frame ones, with some missing. Found here are roughly 500,000 clones, around 74% of them singletons; the top ten hold 13%. Sequencing was carried out using PBMCs. These receptors all come from a woman in her thirties or forties in good health. Some clones in this sample may be carry-over from other donors' samples. Both conserved end residues are part of each CDR3. The order of the fields is CDR3 DNA, CDR3 protein, J gene, D gene, clone size, V gene. A D gene is named only where the DNA matches it firmly. A row's size may be missing; if present it is once, few, many or a size class.

CDR3nt: TGTGCCAGCTCACCGGGACAGGGGACCCGGGGGAACTATGGCTACACCTTC; CDR3aa: CASSPGQGTRGNYGYTF; j_gene: TRBJ1-2; d_gene: TRBD1; abundance: -; v_gene: TRBV18
CDR3nt: TGTGCCAGCAGTCTGCGTCCCCTAGACATCTCCGAGGGCTACACCTTC; CDR3aa: CASSLRPLDISEGYTF; j_gene: TRBJ1-2; d_gene: -; abundance: -; v_gene: TRBV5-6
CDR3nt: TGTGCCAGCAGCGTAGTCCCCGGGAGGGCCTCTGCAGATACGCAGTATTTT; CDR3aa: CASSVVPGRASADTQYF; j_gene: TRBJ2-3; d_gene: TRBD2; abundance: -; v_gene: TRBV9
CDR3nt: TGTGCCAGCAGCCGGACAGGGGAATATCAGCCCCAGCATTTT; CDR3aa: CASSRTGEYQPQHF; j_gene: TRBJ1-5; d_gene: TRBD1; abundance: -; v_gene: TRBV7-9
CDR3nt: TGTGCCAGCAGCCTAAATGGCTTCGAGCAGTACTTC; CDR3aa: CASSLNGFEQYF; j_gene: TRBJ2-7; d_gene: -; abundance: -; v_gene: TRBV6-5
CDR3nt: TGTGCCAGTTCCCCGTTTCAGGGACTTTGGTATGGCTACACCTTC; CDR3aa: CASSPFQGLWYGYTF; j_gene: TRBJ1-2; d_gene: -; abundance: -; v_gene: TRBV19
CDR3nt: TGTGCCAGCAGGCAGGGAATGGAGACCCAGTACTTC; CDR3aa: CASRQGMETQYF; j_gene: TRBJ2-5; d_gene: -; abundance: -; v_gene: TRBV7-9
CDR3nt: TGTGCCAGCAGTGAATTGGGGACTAGCTCCCGTTACAATGAGCAGTTCTTC; CDR3aa: CASSELGTSSRYNEQFF; j_gene: TRBJ2-1; d_gene: TRBD2; abundance: -; v_gene: TRBV25-1
CDR3nt: TGTGCCAGCAGTGTCCAGGGAACGAACACTGAAGCTTTCTTT; CDR3aa: CASSVQGTNTEAFF; j_gene: TRBJ1-1; d_gene: -; abundance: -; v_gene: TRBV2
CDR3nt: TGTGCCAGTAGTATTGGCAGGGCCGCCTACGAGCAGTACTTC; CDR3aa: CASSIGRAAYEQYF; j_gene: TRBJ2-7; d_gene: -; abundance: -; v_gene: TRBV19
CDR3nt: TGTGCCAGCAGTTTCCCCGGGGCAGGTTCGAGCCCCTATAGCAATCAGCCCCAGCATTTT; CDR3aa: CASSFPGAGSSPYSNQPQHF; j_gene: TRBJ1-5; d_gene: -; abundance: -; v_gene: TRBV28
CDR3nt: TGTGCCGGCAGCCCGGGGGTGGCGAACACCGGGGAGCTGTTTTTT; CDR3aa: CAGSPGVANTGELFF; j_gene: TRBJ2-2; d_gene: -; abundance: -; v_gene: TRBV2
CDR3nt: TGCGCCAGCAGTGAGATCGATTTGACGACTGGGGCTTTCTTT; CDR3aa: CASSEIDLTTGAFF; j_gene: TRBJ1-1; d_gene: -; abundance: -; v_gene: TRBV10-2
CDR3nt: TGTGCCAGCTCACCACTTGACAGTCAAGAGACCCAGTACTTC; CDR3aa: CASSPLDSQETQYF; j_gene: TRBJ2-5; d_gene: -; abundance: -; v_gene: TRBV18
CDR3nt: TGTGCCAGCAGCTTGGGGACGGGCTTCCAAGAGACCCAGTACTTC; CDR3aa: CASSLGTGFQETQYF; j_gene: TRBJ2-5; d_gene: -; abundance: -; v_gene: TRBV11-2
CDR3nt: TGTGCCAGCAGCCCGGACCGGGGGTTTAATGAAAAACTGTTTTTT; CDR3aa: CASSPDRGFNEKLFF; j_gene: TRBJ1-4; d_gene: -; abundance: many; v_gene: TRBV9
CDR3nt: TGTGCCAGTAGTTCCCAGACAGGGGCACACTACGAGCAGTACTTC; CDR3aa: CASSSQTGAHYEQYF; j_gene: TRBJ2-7; d_gene: TRBD1; abundance: -; v_gene: TRBV19
CDR3nt: TGCGCCAGCAGCTGGACAGCCACCCAGTCTGATGGCTACACCTTC; CDR3aa: CASSWTATQSDGYTF; j_gene: TRBJ1-2; d_gene: -; abundance: -; v_gene: TRBV5-1
CDR3nt: TGTGCCAGCAGTTTTGGAGATACGCAGTATTTT; CDR3aa: CASSFGDTQYF; j_gene: TRBJ2-3; d_gene: -; abundance: -; v_gene: TRBV27
CDR3nt: TGTGCCAGCACCCACCGCCAGGGCGGGGATGAAAAACTGTTTTTT; CDR3aa: CASTHRQGGDEKLFF; j_gene: TRBJ1-4; d_gene: -; abundance: -; v_gene: TRBV5-5
CDR3nt: TGTGCCAGCAGTTCCGGGTCCGGCTCCTACAATGAGCAGTTCTTC; CDR3aa: CASSSGSGSYNEQFF; j_gene: TRBJ2-1; d_gene: -; abundance: many; v_gene: TRBV28
CDR3nt: TGTGCCAGCAGGGGGAGGACAACTAATGAAAAACTGTTTTTT; CDR3aa: CASRGRTTNEKLFF; j_gene: TRBJ1-4; d_gene: -; abundance: -; v_gene: TRBV2
CDR3nt: TGTGCCAGCAGCACGGGACTAGCGAGAGATACGCAGTATTTT; CDR3aa: CASSTGLARDTQYF; j_gene: TRBJ2-3; d_gene: TRBD2; abundance: -; v_gene: TRBV7-9
CDR3nt: TGTGCCAGCATAACCAGTTTCAATGAGCAGTTCTTC; CDR3aa: CASITSFNEQFF; j_gene: TRBJ2-1; d_gene: -; abundance: -; v_gene: TRBV28
CDR3nt: TGTGCCAGCAGTTCCCCGGGGGGGAACCGGGCCAGCTATGGCTACACCTTC; CDR3aa: CASSSPGGNRASYGYTF; j_gene: TRBJ1-2; d_gene: -; abundance: -; v_gene: TRBV28
CDR3nt: TGTGCAAGTCGAGGGCGGCGGTGTGTCTACGAGCAGTACTTC; CDR3aa: CASRGRRCVYEQYF; j_gene: TRBJ2-7; d_gene: -; abundance: -; v_gene: TRBV12-2
CDR3nt: TGTGCCAGTAGTTTCCCATTGAACACTGAAGCTTTCTTT; CDR3aa: CASSFPLNTEAFF; j_gene: TRBJ1-1; d_gene: -; abundance: -; v_gene: TRBV19
CDR3nt: TGTGCCATCAGTGCCAGCACAGATACGCAGTATTTT; CDR3aa: CAISASTDTQYF; j_gene: TRBJ2-3; d_gene: -; abundance: -; v_gene: TRBV10-3